This TCR beta chain was obtained from a study of shared clonotypes between healthy human individuals. Study-wide findings and caveats: Generation probability values for non-shared clonotypes were lower than those for clonotypes shared by all four donors. At large depth, rarefaction still showed sorted-subset sequencing to be incomplete.

V shed 5 bases and J shed 3 bases, with 8 bases lying between them. The CDR3 runs 13 residues. Per germline, CDR1 MNHEY and CDR2 SMNVEV (reference sequence). A word on this clone: No antigen is known for it. This CDR3 is also generated by other DNA sequences in the sample.

This table comes from immunoSEQ multiplex PCR, and its TCRdb copy is limited to in-frame clones, with some not included. The sample has roughly 700,000 clones, approximately 79% seen once. The specimen was memory CD4+ T cells sorted from blood. Subset here: CD45RA-negative fraction. The chain employs TRBV27 and TRBJ1-3, with unresolved D. The clonotype comes from a woman aged 25 to 39 in good health. The CDR3 DNA reads TGTGCCAGCAGTCCCTCCGGTGGAAACACCATATATTTT. Its translation: CASSPSGGNTIYF.